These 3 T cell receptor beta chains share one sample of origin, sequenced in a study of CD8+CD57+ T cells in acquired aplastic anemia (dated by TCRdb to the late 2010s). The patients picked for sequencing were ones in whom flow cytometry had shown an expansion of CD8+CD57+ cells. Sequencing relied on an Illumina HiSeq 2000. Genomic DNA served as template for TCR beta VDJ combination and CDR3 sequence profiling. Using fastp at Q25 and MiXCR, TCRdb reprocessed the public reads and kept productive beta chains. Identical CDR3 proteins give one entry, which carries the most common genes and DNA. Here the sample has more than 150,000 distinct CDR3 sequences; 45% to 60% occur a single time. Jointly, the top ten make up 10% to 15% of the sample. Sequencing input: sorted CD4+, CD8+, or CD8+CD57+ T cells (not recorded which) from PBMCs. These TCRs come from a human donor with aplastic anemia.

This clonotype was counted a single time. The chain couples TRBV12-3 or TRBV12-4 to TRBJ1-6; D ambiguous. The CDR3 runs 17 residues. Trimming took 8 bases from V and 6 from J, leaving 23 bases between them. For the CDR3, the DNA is TGTGCCAGCTTAGTCCCTTCCACACCTCTGCCTAATTCACCCCTCCACTTT. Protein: CASLVPSTPLPNSPLHF.

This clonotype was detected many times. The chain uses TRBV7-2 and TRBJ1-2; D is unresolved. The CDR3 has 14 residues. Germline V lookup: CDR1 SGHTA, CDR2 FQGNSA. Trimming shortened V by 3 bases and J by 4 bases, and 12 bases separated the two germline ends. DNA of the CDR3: TGTGCCAGCAGCTTTGGGAGTGGTGGCTATGGCTACACCTTC. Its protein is CASSFGSGGYGYTF.

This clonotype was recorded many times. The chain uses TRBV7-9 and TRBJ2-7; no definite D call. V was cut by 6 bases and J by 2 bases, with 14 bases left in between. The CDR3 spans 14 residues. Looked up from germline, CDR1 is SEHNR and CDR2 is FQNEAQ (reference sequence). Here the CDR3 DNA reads TGTGCCAGCAGTAAGCCCGGACCCCCCTACGAGCAGTACTTC. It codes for CASSKPGPPYEQYF.